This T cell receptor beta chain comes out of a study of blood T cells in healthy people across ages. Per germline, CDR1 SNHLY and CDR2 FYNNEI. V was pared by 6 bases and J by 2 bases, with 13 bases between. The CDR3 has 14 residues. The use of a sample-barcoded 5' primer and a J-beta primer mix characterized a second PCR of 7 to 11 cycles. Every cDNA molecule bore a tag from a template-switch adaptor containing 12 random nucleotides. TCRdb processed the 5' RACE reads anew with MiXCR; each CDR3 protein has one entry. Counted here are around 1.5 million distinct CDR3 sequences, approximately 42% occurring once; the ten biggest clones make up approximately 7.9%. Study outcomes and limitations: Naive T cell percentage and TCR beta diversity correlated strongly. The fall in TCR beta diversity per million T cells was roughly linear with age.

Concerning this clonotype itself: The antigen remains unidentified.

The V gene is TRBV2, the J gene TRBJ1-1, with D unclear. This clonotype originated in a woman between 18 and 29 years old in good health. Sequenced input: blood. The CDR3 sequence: CASRHNLINTEAFF. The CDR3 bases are TGTGCCAGCAGACACAATTTGATAAACACTGAAGCTTTCTTT.